The sequence of this TCR beta chain was determined in a study of blood T cell repertoires in COVID-19 (dated by TCRdb to 2018 to 2020). About the study as a whole: Samples from collaborators originated in the United States, Italy and Spain and spanned both the acute and convalescent phases of COVID-19. The material from the prospective study consisted of cDNA or gDNA derived from T cells, B-cell-depleted T cells, or PBMCs. The dataset comprised deeply sampled blood TCRbeta repertoires from subjects exposed to, actively infected with, or recovered from COVID-19. The repertoires were made available in a free public database intended to serve as a resource for research on the immune response to SARS-CoV-2. Samples came from the ongoing ImmuneRACE study (first 160 participants) plus 1,254 subjects from 6 global collaborators. Sample metadata almost always included a de-identified subject ID, COVID-19 status, age in years and sex. HLA class I and class II types, where available, came from metadata supplied by the sample provider rather than from assay-based typing. Study-wide conclusions, independent of this receptor: Clinical and demographic metadata were provided uncurated, with the amount varying by source and participant.

The collaborating institutions used their own protocols to collect whole blood in K2EDTA tubes. For TCRbeta analysis, collaborator samples were shipped as frozen whole blood, as isolated PBMCs, or as DNA extracted from either sample type. About this clone itself: Its recognized antigen is unknown. No much larger clone is present one base from it, and per-base qualities are unavailable.

The immunoSEQ Assay, a bias-controlled multiplex PCR, was used to amplify TCRbeta CDR3 regions from genomic DNA. In the original analysis: Nucleated cell counts per sample were estimated from amplification of reference gene primers within the assay. Sequence reads were collapsed and filtered to measure the absolute abundance of every unique TCRbeta CDR3 rearrangement. For each sample, productive Simpson clonality was calculated as the square root of Simpson's diversity index over productive rearrangements. TCRdb limited this immuneACCESS table to in-frame rearrangements with V and J called. A share of clones is missing; checked studies link under half to unresolved V genes, and the rest is unexplained. The DNA gave D and trimming, while V, J and clone size come from that table. For this sample the table gives about 160,000 clones, of which approximately 90% were detected only once. Roughly 2.3% of the sample comes from the top ten.

Deletion took 4 bases off V and 6 bases off J, with a span of 13 bases between the germline ends. Taken from the germline V gene, the CDR1 and CDR2 loops are SGHRS and YFSETQ. The CDR3 contains 14 residues, cysteine and phenylalanine counted. Only the CDR3 part of the read is kept: 42 bases, read in frame from the first base. This chain is built from TRBV5-1 and TRBJ1-4, with no confidently assigned D gene. Material: peripheral blood. The clonotype was recovered from a man aged 18 to 30 with acute or convalescent COVID-19. CDR3 reads: CASSPDNIHEKLFF. At the DNA level, the sequence is TGCGCCAGCAGCCCCGACAATATCCATGAAAAACTGTTTTTT.